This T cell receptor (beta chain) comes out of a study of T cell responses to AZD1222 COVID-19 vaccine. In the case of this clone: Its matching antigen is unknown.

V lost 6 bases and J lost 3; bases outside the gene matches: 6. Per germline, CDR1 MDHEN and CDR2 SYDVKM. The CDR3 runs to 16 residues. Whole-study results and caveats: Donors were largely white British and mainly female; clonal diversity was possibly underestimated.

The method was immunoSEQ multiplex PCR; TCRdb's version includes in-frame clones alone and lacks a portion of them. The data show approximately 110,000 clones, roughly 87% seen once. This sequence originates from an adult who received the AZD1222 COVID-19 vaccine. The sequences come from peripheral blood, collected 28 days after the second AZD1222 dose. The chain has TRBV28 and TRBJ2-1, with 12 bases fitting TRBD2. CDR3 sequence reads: CASRPSGRDFYNEQFF. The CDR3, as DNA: TGTGCCAGCAGACCTAGCGGGAGGGATTTCTACAATGAGCAGTTCTTC.